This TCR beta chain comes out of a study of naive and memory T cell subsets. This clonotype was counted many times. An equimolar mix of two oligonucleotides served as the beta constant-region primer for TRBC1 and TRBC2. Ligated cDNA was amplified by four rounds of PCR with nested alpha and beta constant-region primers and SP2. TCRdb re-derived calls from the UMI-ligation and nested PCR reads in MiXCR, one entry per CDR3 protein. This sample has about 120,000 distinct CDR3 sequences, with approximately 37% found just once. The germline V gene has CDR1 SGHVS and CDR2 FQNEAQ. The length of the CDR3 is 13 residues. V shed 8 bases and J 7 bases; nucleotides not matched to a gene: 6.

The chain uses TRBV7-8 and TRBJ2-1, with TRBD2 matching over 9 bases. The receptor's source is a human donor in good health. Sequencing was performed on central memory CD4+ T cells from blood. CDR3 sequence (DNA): TGTGCCAGCGGGGCGGGAGGGCCTAATGAGCAGTTCTTC. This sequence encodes CASGAGGPNEQFF.